Each of the 28 T cell receptor beta chains below was sequenced from the same sample in a study of blood T cell repertoires in COVID-19. Generated by immunoSEQ multiplex PCR, the TCRdb table keeps only in-frame clones and is missing some. Among approximately 110,000 clones listed, around nine tenths were seen once. What was sequenced was peripheral blood. Receptors were obtained from a man aged 35-49 years with acute or convalescent COVID-19.

The chain uses TRBV10-3 and TRBJ1-6; tentatively, D is TRBD1 (5 bases). Trimming left V 5 bases short and J 9 bases short, with 14 bases between. The CDR3 extends over 14 amino acids. Per germline, CDR1 ENHRY and CDR2 SYGVKD. CDR3 nucleotides: TGTGCCATCAGTATTACGGGGGAGTCTTCACCCCTCCACTTT. This gives the protein CAISITGESSPLHF.

The chain couples TRBV7-2 to TRBJ2-5, with 10 nucleotides matching TRBD2. This CDR3 has 16 amino acids. The J segment lost 5 bases and the V segment lost 2 bases, leaving 8 bases of the junction unmatched. Germline CDR1 reads SGHTA; CDR2 reads FQGNSA. The CDR3 DNA reads as TGTGCCAGCAGCTTAATGAACAGCGGGAGGGGTGAGACCCAGTACTTC. It codes for CASSLMNSGRGETQYF.

The V and J genes are TRBV7-9 and TRBJ2-2; 10 nucleotides match TRBD2. This CDR3 has 15 residues. Germline CDR1 reads SEHNR; CDR2 reads FQNEAQ (reference sequence). J lost 4 bases, V lost 6 bases, and 5 bases had no gene match. The CDR3 coding sequence is TGTGCCAGCAGACCTAGCGGGAGTCCCACCGGGGAGCTGTTTTTT. Encoded protein: CASRPSGSPTGELFF.

The J gene is TRBJ1-1, the V gene TRBV5-5; tentatively, D is TRBD1 (5 bases). CDR3 size: 14 residues. Per the germline V gene, CDR1 is SGHKS and CDR2 is YYEKEE (reference sequence). Trimming removed 2 bases at V and 1 base at J, with 9 bases between. The CDR3 is CASSFGHTNTEAFF. DNA of the CDR3: TGTGCCAGCAGCTTTGGACACACGAACACTGAAGCTTTCTTT.

This clone showed up just once. This rearrangement joins TRBV3-1 (or the pseudogene TRBV3-2) to TRBJ1-1; TRBD1 matches at 11 bases. The CDR3 runs 15 residues. Germline CDR1 is LGHDT and CDR2 is YNNKEL (reference sequence). With 9 bases clipped from V and 5 bases from J, the junction kept 11 bases outside the gene matches. The CDR3 loop reads CASKTSGTGGTEAFF. The CDR3 bases are TGTGCCAGTAAAACCAGCGGGACAGGGGGGACTGAAGCTTTCTTT.

This chain joins TRBV18 and TRBJ1-4; unclear D gene. Germline V gives CDR1 KGHSH, CDR2 LQKENI. Trimming removed 2 bases at V and 1 base at J, with 11 bases between. CDR3 size: 16 residues. The CDR3 loop reads CASSPGRRGTNEKLFF. CDR3 coding DNA: TGTGCCAGCTCACCAGGCAGGCGTGGAACTAATGAAAAACTGTTTTTT.

The chain employs TRBV5-6 and TRBJ1-1; D may be TRBD1 (5 bases). This CDR3 region has 14 residues. The ends were cut back, 0 bases at V and 11 bases at J, with 17 bases in the middle. The V gene's germline CDR1 is SGHDT and CDR2 YYEEEE. In DNA, the CDR3 is TGTGCCAGCAGCTTGGAGTCAGGGAAGGGTGGGGCTTTCTTT. It codes for CASSLESGKGGAFF.

This chain uses TRBV30 with TRBJ2-7; no firm D call. V was trimmed by 4 bases and J by 2 bases, leaving 6 bases between them. CDR3 size: 11 residues. Germline CDR1 and CDR2: GTSNPN and SVGIG (reference sequence). CDR3 bases: TGTGCCTGGACCAGGACCTACGAGCAGTACTTC. As protein: CAWTRTYEQYF.

The chain joins TRBV5-6 to TRBJ1-2; 8 nucleotides match TRBD1. Germline CDR1 reads SGHDT; CDR2 reads YYEEEE. CDR3 size: 13 residues. The V segment lost 1 base and the J segment 7 bases; nucleotides outside the gene matches: 3. The CDR3 DNA sequence: TGTGCCAGCAGCTTGCAGGGGGCAGGTGGCTACACCTTC. Its translation is CASSLQGAGGYTF.

CDR3 bases: TGTGCCAGCTCACCATACTCCGGGACAGGGGGCGGTGAGCAGTACTTC. It specifies CASSPYSGTGGGEQYF. V gene TRBV18 combines with J gene TRBJ2-7; 12 bases are a match to TRBD1. Germline CDR1 and CDR2: KGHSH and LQKENI. The CDR3 totals 16 residues. The V gene end was trimmed by 2 bases and the J gene end by 7 bases; junction bases not matched to a gene: 9. Full variable domain (remainder filled in from reference TRBV18 and TRBJ2-7): NAGVMQNPRHLVRRRGQEARLRCSPMKGHSHVYWYRQLPEEGLKFMVYLQKENIIDESGMPKERFSAEFPKEGPSILRIQQVVRGDSAAYFCASSPYSGTGGGEQYFGPGTRLTVT.

Concerning this clone itself: Other DNA sequences in the sample encode the same CDR3. The V gene is TRBV20-1, the J gene TRBJ2-7, with D uncertain. There are 11 residues in the CDR3. CDR1 is DFQATT and CDR2 is SNEGSKA in the germline V gene (reference sequence). V was clipped by 0 bases and J by 4 bases, with 4 bases between them. CDR3 region: CSARDSYEQYF. CDR3 nucleotide sequence: TGCAGTGCTAGAGATTCGTACGAGCAGTACTTC.

The chain recombines TRBV7-2 with TRBJ2-1, with D perhaps matching TRBD2 (6 bases). This CDR3 spans 15 amino acids. The V end lost 0 bases, the J end lost 2 bases, and 8 bases lay between the germline ends. Germline V CDR1 and CDR2: SGHTA, FQGNSA. CDR3 DNA: TGTGCCAGCAGCTTAGCGGGGGGTACCTACAATGAGCAGTTCTTC. As protein: CASSLAGGTYNEQFF.

This chain links TRBV19 with TRBJ2-1; 7 bases map to TRBD1. CDR3 size: 13 residues. J was trimmed by 4 bases and V by 7 bases; bases with no gene match: 4. The germline CDR1 and CDR2 sequences are LNHDA and SQIVND (reference sequence). CDR3 nucleotides: TGTGCCAGTACAGGGGGTCCATACAATGAGCAGTTCTTC. Its translation is CASTGGPYNEQFF.

This chain joins TRBV7-6 and TRBJ2-6, with 9 bases that match TRBD1. V trimming: 1 base; J trimming: 4 bases; junction bases outside the gene matches: 8. From germline, CDR1 is SGHVS and CDR2 FNYEAQ. This CDR3 spans 18 amino acids. CDR3 sequence reads: CASSLDLRTGVGANVLTF. The CDR3 DNA reads TGTGCCAGCAGCTTAGATCTAAGGACAGGGGTCGGGGCCAACGTCCTGACTTTC.

CDR3 sequence: CSVEGQFF. As DNA, the CDR3 is TGCAGTGTAGAGGGGCAGTTCTTC. The rearrangement joins TRBV20-1 to TRBJ2-1, with a weak D call TRBD2 (5 bases). Germline loops: CDR1 DFQATT, CDR2 SNEGSKA (reference sequence). The CDR3 contains 8 residues. Trimming took off 7 bases at V and 12 bases at J, with 7 bases between the two ends.

Points on this clone: A read error may produce the germline difference seen at one junction end. The V gene is TRBV30, the J gene TRBJ2-7, with D possibly TRBD1 on 6 matching bases. The CDR3 consists of 13 residues. Looked up from germline, CDR1 is GTSNPN and CDR2 is SVGIG (reference sequence). The CDR3 reads CAWHTGTSHEQYF. CDR3 coding DNA: TGTGCCTGGCACACAGGGACCTCCCACGAGCAGTACTTC.

This chain uses TRBV5-1 with TRBJ1-1; 7 nucleotides line up with TRBD1. This CDR3 is built from 15 residues. The germline V gene has CDR1 SGHRS and CDR2 YFSETQ. V lost 4 bases, J lost 4 bases, and 10 bases stayed unmatched. The CDR3 is CASSPLQGMTTEAFF. The DNA for the CDR3 is TGCGCCAGCAGCCCCTTACAGGGGATGACCACTGAAGCTTTCTTT.

This clone was counted only a few times. The chain combines TRBV3-1 (or the pseudogene TRBV3-2) with TRBJ1-1; D gene unclear. This CDR3 contains 13 residues. Germline CDR1 LGHDT, CDR2 YNNKEL (reference sequence). The V end was cut by 5 bases, the J end by 1 base, with 8 bases between. The chain's CDR3 is CASSTRGNTEAFF. DNA of the CDR3: TGTGCCAGCAGCACTCGGGGGAACACTGAAGCTTTCTTT.

This chain uses TRBV19 with TRBJ1-1, with D possibly being TRBD1 (5 bases). Trimming shortened V by 5 bases and J by 3 bases, and 7 bases separated the two germline ends. Germline CDR1 is LNHDA and CDR2 is SQIVND (reference sequence). This CDR3 has 12 residues. The CDR3 loop reads CASSPRDTEAFF. The CDR3 coding sequence is TGTGCCAGTAGTCCCAGGGACACTGAAGCTTTCTTT.

V gene TRBV13 combines with J gene TRBJ1-2; 8 nucleotides match TRBD1. Losses at the gene ends were 4 bases for V and 5 bases for J; bases not matched to a gene: 3. Germline values: CDR1 PRHDT, CDR2 FYEKMQ (reference sequence). This CDR3 has 13 residues. CDR3 in amino acids: CASSSTGGYGYTF. The CDR3 DNA follows: TGTGCCAGCAGCTCAACAGGGGGTTATGGCTACACCTTC.

This chain connects TRBV9 to TRBJ1-1; no reliable D call. The germline V and J ends were trimmed by 2 bases and 6 bases, with 11 bases remaining between them. CDR1 is SGDLS, CDR2 YYNGEE, per germline. CDR3 size: 13 residues. The CDR3 is CASSVDTDPEAFF. The CDR3 region has the DNA TGTGCCAGCAGCGTTGACACCGATCCTGAAGCTTTCTTT.

About this clone itself: Other DNA sequences in this specimen translate into the identical CDR3. This sequence joins TRBV19 and TRBJ1-2; possibly TRBD1 for D (5 bases). Germline lookup yields CDR1 LNHDA and CDR2 SQIVND (reference sequence). Trimming removed 3 bases at V and 3 bases at J, with 8 bases between. The CDR3 runs to 13 residues. CDR3 sequence (DNA): TGTGCCAGTAGTATTGGCAGGGACTATGGCTACACCTTC. Residues: CASSIGRDYGYTF. Full variable domain (outside the CDR3, taken from reference TRBV19 and TRBJ1-2): DGGITQSPKYLFRKEGQNVTLSCEQNLNHDAMYWYRQDPGQGLRLIYYSQIVNDFQKGDIAEGYSVSREKKESFPLTVTSAQKNPTAFYLCASSIGRDYGYTFGSGTRLTVV.

The V gene is TRBV5-6, the J gene TRBJ2-3; TRBD1 might be the D (5 bases). V dropped 0 bases and J dropped 1 base, with 9 bases sitting between them. Germline lookup yields CDR1 SGHDT and CDR2 YYEEEE. CDR3 length: 15 amino acids. In DNA form, the CDR3 reads TGTGCCAGCAGCTTGGATGGCAGGGGCACAGATACGCAGTATTTT. It yields the protein CASSLDGRGTDTQYF. Full variable domain (outside the CDR3, taken from reference TRBV5-6 and TRBJ2-3): DAGVTQSPTHLIKTRGQQVTLRCSPKSGHDTVSWYQQALGQGPQFIFQYYEEEERQRGNFPDRFSGHQFPNYSSELNVNALLLGDSALYLCASSLDGRGTDTQYFGPGTRLTVL.

The J gene is TRBJ2-2, the V gene TRBV10-2; the D gene is possibly TRBD1 (5 bases). Germline V gene lookup returns CDR1 WSHSY and CDR2 SAAADI. This CDR3 has 14 amino acids. Trimming took 6 bases from V and 0 from J, leaving 8 bases between them. The CDR3 is CASRMTANTGELFF. The CDR3 DNA follows: TGCGCCAGCAGGATGACAGCGAACACCGGGGAGCTGTTTTTT.

The CDR3 nucleotides are TGTGCCATCAGTGAAAGAGGCGAGCAGTACTTC. Encoded protein: CAISERGEQYF. The J gene is TRBJ2-7, the V gene TRBV10-3; D unresolved. Germline CDR1 reads ENHRY; CDR2 reads SYGVKD. The V and J ends lost 3 bases and 6 bases respectively, with 6 bases between them. The CDR3 consists of 11 residues.

This chain links TRBV5-5 with TRBJ1-6, with TRBD1 matching 8 bases. The V segment lost 4 bases and the J segment 2 bases; nucleotides outside the gene matches: 2. CDR1 is SGHKS and CDR2 is YYEKEE in the germline V gene (reference sequence). The CDR3 sequence is 15 residues long. The CDR3 spells CASSIRGPYNSPLHF. DNA of the CDR3: TGTGCCAGCAGCATCAGGGGGCCCTATAATTCACCCCTCCACTTT. The full variable domain, rest sourced from reference TRBV5-5 and TRBJ1-6, is DAGVTQSPTHLIKTRGQQVTLRCSPISGHKSVSWYQQVLGQGPQFIFQYYEKEERGRGNFPDRFSARQFPNYSSELNVNALLLGDSALYLCASSIRGPYNSPLHFGNGTRLTVT.

This clone was observed a single time. This chain links TRBV6-4 with TRBJ2-3, with D possibly matching TRBD2 (7 bases). The CDR3 loop spans 13 amino acids. Germline V CDR1 and CDR2: MRHNA, SNTAGT. Deletions cut 8 bases from V and 2 bases from J, with 11 bases between. The CDR3 here is CASRAGATDTQYF. CDR3 DNA: TGTGCCAGCCGGGCGGGGGCCACAGATACGCAGTATTTT.

The V gene is TRBV5-1, the J gene TRBJ2-5; 11 bases match TRBD2. The CDR3 is made up of 16 amino acids. Looked up from germline, CDR1 is SGHRS and CDR2 is YFSETQ. V lost 4 bases and J lost 0; bases outside the gene matches: 5. The CDR3 loop is CASSPRLAGNQETQYF. The CDR3 DNA reads as TGCGCCAGCAGCCCCCGACTAGCGGGGAACCAAGAGACCCAGTACTTC.